The entry below describes one T cell receptor beta chain. Between the trimmed V and J ends, which lost 0 bases and 5 bases, there was a span of 11 bases. Germline CDR1 reads GTSNPN; CDR2 reads SVGIG (reference sequence). The length of the CDR3 is 14 residues. Method: immunoSEQ multiplex PCR; TCRdb's copy keeps in-frame clones and lacks some. The table lists about 210,000 clones, around 88% of them singletons. This entry is derived from a study of blood T cell repertoires in COVID-19. Participant age was roughly 18 to 95 years, and participants resided in approximately 25 US areas. This chain uses TRBV30 with TRBJ2-4; possibly TRBD1 for D (6 bases). The sequencing sample was made of PBMCs or T cells enriched from blood (not recorded which). The receptor comes from a man aged 35 to 55 with acute COVID-19. In nucleotides, the CDR3 is TGTGCCTGGAGTGTAAGTGGACAGCAAAACATTCAGTACTTC. This codes for CAWSVSGQQNIQYF.